The following is a TCR beta chain sequence with its context. The junction had 5 bases not matched to a gene; V was cut back by 1 base and J by 2 bases. This CDR3 region has 16 residues. Germline CDR1 SGHTA, CDR2 FQGNSA. These data belong to a study of blood T cell repertoires in COVID-19. Study summary: T cells, B-cell-depleted T cells, or PBMCs provided the cDNA or gDNA that served as material.

As handled by the study authors: Researchers report that nucleated cell counts were estimated from reference gene primer amplification. Data came from immunoSEQ multiplex PCR; TCRdb stores just in-frame clones and leaves some out. V, J and clone size are those of that table, while D and trimming were read from the DNA. The sample includes about 140,000 clones, 65% to 85% seen only once; the top ten take 3% to 4.5%. The sample consisted of peripheral blood. The chain joins TRBV7-2 to TRBJ2-1; 7 bases agree with TRBD2. This TCR was sampled from a woman aged 55-70 years with acute or convalescent COVID-19. Here the CDR3 DNA reads TGTGCCAGCAGCTTAGTTGCTAGCGGAGCCTACAATGAGCAGTTCTTC. Protein product: CASSLVASGAYNEQFF. Full variable domain (remainder filled in from reference TRBV7-2 and TRBJ2-1): GAGVSQSPSNKVTEKGKDVELRCDPISGHTALYWYRQSLGQGLEFLIYFQGNSAPDKSGLPSDRFSAERTGGSVSTLTIQRTQQEDSAVYLCASSLVASGAYNEQFFGPGTRLTVL.